A selection of T cell receptor beta chains follows, all from one sample in a study of monozygotic twins with inflammatory bowel disease. TCRdb re-called the 5' RACE reads, yielding one record per CDR3 amino acid sequence without DNA. This sample carries more than 85,000 distinct CDR3 sequences, with roughly 12% going to the ten biggest clones. Sequencing used blood. The receptors here all came from a human donor with ulcerative colitis or Crohn's disease, or a healthy co-twin of an affected twin (not recorded which). Both conserved end residues are part of each CDR3. The order of the fields is V gene, J gene, CDR3 protein.

TRBV7-3	TRBJ2-7	CASSRTGGAYEQYF
TRBV19	TRBJ1-1	CASSISRNTEAFF
TRBV10-3	TRBJ2-5	CAISESGGIQETQYF
TRBV12-3/TRBV12-4	TRBJ1-2	CASSSRGRRYGYTF
TRBV28	TRBJ2-1	CASRRVVGTGQARGEQFF
TRBV4-2	TRBJ1-6	CASSQDIGGLSPLHF
TRBV12-3/TRBV12-4	TRBJ1-3	CASSFGGNTIYF
TRBV5-1	TRBJ2-2	CASSLRGVDTGELFF
TRBV4-1	TRBJ2-7	CASSQVDSSTYEQYF
TRBV28	TRBJ2-1	CASSPAPDSYNEQFF
TRBV28	TRBJ2-5	CASGVRQETQYF
TRBV5-1	TRBJ2-5	CASSGREQETQYF
TRBV15	TRBJ2-2	CATSRLDRGDTGELFF
TRBV13	TRBJ2-7	CASHLTGTHEQYF
TRBV10-3	TRBJ1-2	CAISEPREKLPYGYTF
TRBV12-3/TRBV12-4	TRBJ2-2	CASSFWEKAVPGELFF
TRBV10-3	TRBJ2-3	CATRGASSTDTQYF
TRBV3-1	TRBJ1-5	CASSQDSNQPQHF
TRBV14	TRBJ2-3	CASSRYPGLGSTDTQYF
TRBV9	TRBJ2-5	CASSPKGVRETQYF
TRBV20-1	TRBJ2-7	CSARDQLTGIPYEQYF
TRBV18	TRBJ1-2	CASLPGENYGYTF
TRBV5-1	TRBJ1-4	CASTSWNAGNEKLFF
TRBV20-1	TRBJ1-1	CSAREGGRDTEAFF
TRBV29-1	TRBJ2-3	CSVEYTGTDPDTQYF
TRBV12-3/TRBV12-4	TRBJ2-5	CASSLVVLSSIFALEETQYF